Following are 11 T cell receptor beta chains from one sample sequenced in a study of shared clonotypes between healthy human individuals. Libraries were prepared by immunoSEQ multiplex PCR; TCRdb keeps only in-frame clonotypes and omits some of them. The sample shows approximately 710,000 clones, around 91% of them seen only once. The sample consisted of memory CD8+ T cells from PBMCs. The subset was: CD45RO+ cells pooled with CCR7-negative TemRA cells. These receptors all stem from a man younger than 30 in good health. Some clones in this sample may be carry-over from other donors' samples.

V gene TRBV9 combines with J gene TRBJ2-1, with 12 bases identical to TRBD2. CDR1 is SGDLS, CDR2 YYNGEE, per germline. V shed 4 bases, J shed 7 bases, and the junction held 12 bases outside the gene matches. The CDR3 runs to 17 residues. As DNA, the CDR3 is TGTGCCAGCAGCCTCAGGACTAGCGGGGTTTCAGGGAATGAGCAGTTCTTC. This sequence encodes CASSLRTSGVSGNEQFF.

The V gene is TRBV27, the J gene TRBJ2-1; tentative D call: TRBD2 (6 bases). Germline CDR1 and CDR2: MNHEY and SMNVEV (reference sequence). The CDR3 length is 13 residues. V was pared by 3 bases and J by 7 bases, with 10 bases between. The CDR3 DNA reads TGTGCCAGCAGTTTTGGACTACCGAATGAGCAGTTCTTC. Translating gives CASSFGLPNEQFF.

The chain links TRBV5-6 to TRBJ2-1, with D perhaps being TRBD1 or TRBD2 (5 bases each). Trimming pared 7 bases from V and 5 bases from J, leaving 10 bases between. Per the germline V gene, CDR1 is SGHDT and CDR2 is YYEEEE. This CDR3 comprises 12 residues. CDR3 in amino acids: CASSLGDNEQFF. CDR3 in DNA: TGTGCCAGCTCCCTGGGGGACAATGAGCAGTTCTTC. The full variable domain, completed using reference TRBV5-6 and TRBJ2-1, is DAGVTQSPTHLIKTRGQQVTLRCSPKSGHDTVSWYQQALGQGPQFIFQYYEEEERQRGNFPDRFSGHQFPNYSSELNVNALLLGDSALYLCASSLGDNEQFFGPGTRLTVL.

The chain uses TRBV11-3 and TRBJ2-7, with TRBD1 identical over 9 bases. The J segment lost 4 bases and the V segment lost 1 base, leaving 5 bases of the junction unmatched. The CDR3 extends over 15 amino acids. Germline CDR1 reads SGHNT; CDR2 reads YENEEA. CDR3 in DNA: TGTGCCAGCAGCTTAGGGCCGGGACAGGGATACGAGCAGTACTTC. Protein: CASSLGPGQGYEQYF.

The gene calls are TRBV4-1 and TRBJ2-7; D gene unclear. Germline loops: CDR1 MGHRA, CDR2 YSYEKL. V was pared by 1 base and J by 0 bases, with 13 bases between. The CDR3 is 16 residues long. This CDR3 is CASSQAVGKPSYEQYF. The CDR3 nucleotides read TGCGCCAGCAGCCAAGCAGTGGGTAAACCCTCCTACGAGCAGTACTTC.

The chain combines TRBV6-1 with TRBJ2-7; 10 bases align to TRBD1. CDR3 length equals 16 residues. Looked up from germline, CDR1 is MNHNS and CDR2 is SASEGT. Trimming removed 4 bases from V and 4 bases from J; junction bases left unmatched: 10. The DNA of the CDR3 is TGTGCCAGCAGTGTCTTGACAGGGGGCGAAGAATACGAGCAGTACTTC. It translates to CASSVLTGGEEYEQYF.

The J gene is TRBJ2-1, the V gene TRBV6-4, with D possibly TRBD2 on 6 matching bases. The ends were cut back, 4 bases at V and 7 bases at J, with 17 bases in the middle. The length of the CDR3 is 15 residues. Germline V gives CDR1 MRHNA, CDR2 SNTAGT. DNA for the CDR3: TGTGCCAGCAGTGCGGGAGTGGGACCTATAAATGAGCAGTTCTTC. Encoded protein: CASSAGVGPINEQFF.

The rearrangement joins TRBV4-3 to TRBJ2-2, with 13 bases aligning to TRBD2. Germline CDR1 and CDR2: LGHNA and YSLEER. This CDR3 has 19 amino acids. J lost 0 bases, V lost 1 base, and 5 bases had no gene match. Here the CDR3 reads CASSQAIGTSGTNTGELFF. CDR3 nucleotides: TGCGCCAGCAGCCAAGCAATCGGGACTAGCGGGACGAACACCGGGGAGCTGTTTTTT.

Turning to this clone: The same CDR3 is also encoded by other DNA sequences in this sample. The CDR3 reads CASSLGTANTDTQYF. CDR3 in DNA: TGTGCCAGCAGCTTAGGGACAGCTAACACAGATACGCAGTATTTT. This chain connects TRBV11-2 to TRBJ2-3, with a possible D match to TRBD1 (6 bases). This CDR3 is 15 amino acids long. The ends were cut back, 1 base at V and 2 bases at J, with 10 bases in the middle. Per the germline V gene, CDR1 is SGHAT and CDR2 is FQNNGV. Filled out from reference TRBV11-2 and TRBJ2-3, the complete variable domain reads EAGVAQSPRYKIIEKRQSVAFWCNPISGHATLYWYQQILGQGPKLLIQFQNNGVVDDSQLPKDRFSAERLKGVDSTLKIQPAKLEDSAVYLCASSLGTANTDTQYFGPGTRLTVL.

The chain links TRBV10-1 to TRBJ2-1, with 10 bases identical to TRBD2. The CDR3 loop spans 18 amino acids. CDR1 and CDR2 (germline): WNHNN, SYGVQD (reference sequence). Trimming cost V 10 bases and J 4 bases; bases outside gene matches: 19. CDR3 DNA sequence: TGCGCCACCAAGGGGGGAAGGGTAGCGGGAGGCGGGTACAATGAGCAGTTCTTC. Translating gives CATKGGRVAGGGYNEQFF.

The rearrangement links TRBV28 to TRBJ2-3; 11 positions agree with TRBD2. The CDR3 totals 16 residues. Germline CDR1 and CDR2: MDHEN and SYDVKM. After removal of 6 bases from V and 4 bases from J, the junction contained 9 bases not matched to a gene. The CDR3 bases are TGTGCCAGCAGGACTACTAGCGGGAGACGGCCAGATACGCAGTATTTT. This codes for CASRTTSGRRPDTQYF.